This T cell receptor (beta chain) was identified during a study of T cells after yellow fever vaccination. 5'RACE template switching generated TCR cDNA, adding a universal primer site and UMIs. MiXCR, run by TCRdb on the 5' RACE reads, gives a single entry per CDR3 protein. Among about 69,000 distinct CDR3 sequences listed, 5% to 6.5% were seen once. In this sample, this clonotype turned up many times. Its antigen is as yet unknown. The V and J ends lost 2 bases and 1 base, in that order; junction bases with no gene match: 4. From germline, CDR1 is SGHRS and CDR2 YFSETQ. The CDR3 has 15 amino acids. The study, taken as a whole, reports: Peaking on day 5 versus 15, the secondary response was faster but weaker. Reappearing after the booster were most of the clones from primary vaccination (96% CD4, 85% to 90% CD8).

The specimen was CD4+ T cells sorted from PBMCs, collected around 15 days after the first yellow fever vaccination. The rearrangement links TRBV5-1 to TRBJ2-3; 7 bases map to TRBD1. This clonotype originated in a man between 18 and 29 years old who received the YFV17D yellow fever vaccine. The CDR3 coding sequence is TGCGCCAGCAGCTTAAATGGACAGGGCACAGATACGCAGTATTTT. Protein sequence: CASSLNGQGTDTQYF.